The 30 T cell receptor beta chains below all came from one sample that was sequenced in a study of T cell responses to AZD1222 COVID-19 vaccine. Assay: immunoSEQ multiplex PCR; the TCRdb copy retains only in-frame clones and omits some. The sample comprises approximately 270,000 clones, around 93% of which are singletons, and less than 0.6% rests with the top ten. The sequencing here drew on peripheral blood, taken 28 days after the second AZD1222 dose. The receptor set was obtained from an adult who received the AZD1222 COVID-19 vaccine.

As to this clone: A junction end diverges from the germline sequence, so it may reflect a read error. This chain uses TRBV2 with TRBJ1-3, with D tentatively TRBD1 (5 bases). CDR1 and CDR2 (germline): SNHLY, FYNNEI. The CDR3 contains 16 residues. The CDR3 loop reads CASTEGGRVIGNTIYF. CDR3 bases: TGTGCCAGCACTGAAGGCGGCAGGGTCATCGGAAACACCATATATTTT.

The CDR3 sequence: CASSEATGTVNYGYTF. CDR3 nucleotides: TGTGCCAGCAGTGAAGCAACCGGGACAGTGAACTATGGCTACACCTTC. The chain joins TRBV2 to TRBJ1-2; TRBD1 matches 7 bases. The CDR3 has 16 amino acids. In germline, CDR1 is SNHLY, CDR2 FYNNEI. Germline trimming cut 0 bases from V and 2 bases from J; bases unmatched to any gene: 6.

The gene calls are TRBV18 and TRBJ2-5, with 11 bases lining up with TRBD1. The V and J ends lost 0 bases and 6 bases, in that order; junction bases with no gene match: 6. CDR1 is KGHSH, CDR2 LQKENI, per germline. This CDR3 has 16 amino acids. In nucleotides, the CDR3 is TGTGCCAGCTCACCACCGGCCGGGACAGGGGGAAAGACCCAGTACTTC. Its translation is CASSPPAGTGGKTQYF.

CDR3 DNA sequence: TGTGCCAGCAGCGTCTCTAGCGGACTGTACAATGAGCAGTTCTTC. The encoded protein is CASSVSSGLYNEQFF. J is TRBJ2-1 and V is TRBV9; 7 positions agree with TRBD2. The CDR3 spans 15 residues. Unmatched junction bases numbered 6, after V lost 2 bases and J lost 4 bases. Per germline, CDR1 SGDLS and CDR2 YYNGEE.

CDR3 in amino acids: CASSLGSAGGPIDTQYF. In DNA form, the CDR3 reads TGTGCCAGCAGCTTGGGGAGCGCGGGGGGGCCCATAGATACGCAGTATTTT. This chain uses TRBV5-4 with TRBJ2-3, with 9 bases identical to TRBD2. Trimming at V came to 0 bases and at J to 5 bases, leaving 10 bases not matched to a gene. This CDR3 has 17 residues. Germline lookup yields CDR1 SGHNT and CDR2 YYREEE (reference sequence). Complete variable domain (other parts from reference TRBV5-4 and TRBJ2-3): ETGVTQSPTHLIKTRGQQVTLRCSSQSGHNTVSWYQQALGQGPQFIFQYYREEENGRGNFPPRFSGLQFPNYSSELNVNALELDDSALYLCASSLGSAGGPIDTQYFGPGTRLTVL.

The chain employs TRBV3-1 (or the pseudogene TRBV3-2) and TRBJ1-1; 7 positions agree with TRBD1. Trimming at V came to 1 base and at J to 7 bases, leaving 3 bases not matched to a gene. CDR1 is LGHDT and CDR2 is YNNKEL in the germline V gene (reference sequence). The CDR3 contains 13 residues. This chain's CDR3 is CASSQGRDSEAFF. The CDR3 DNA reads TGTGCCAGCAGCCAAGGGAGGGACAGTGAAGCTTTCTTT.

This chain joins TRBV5-4 and TRBJ2-5; a possible D gene is TRBD2 (6 bases). Germline CDR1 is SGHNT and CDR2 is YYREEE (reference sequence). This CDR3 comprises 14 residues. V was trimmed by 4 bases and J by 0 bases, leaving 10 bases between them. The DNA of the CDR3 is TGTGCCAGCAGCAGTCGGGGGTACCAAGAGACCCAGTACTTC. Protein sequence: CASSSRGYQETQYF. The variable domain in full, completed from reference TRBV5-4 and TRBJ2-5, reads ETGVTQSPTHLIKTRGQQVTLRCSSQSGHNTVSWYQQALGQGPQFIFQYYREEENGRGNFPPRFSGLQFPNYSSELNVNALELDDSALYLCASSSRGYQETQYFGPGTRLLVL.

The chain links TRBV5-1 to TRBJ2-7; 10 bases fit TRBD2. Germline CDR1 is SGHRS and CDR2 is YFSETQ. Unmatched junction bases numbered 15, after V lost 4 bases and J lost 5 bases. CDR3 length: 17 amino acids. CDR3 bases: TGCGCCAGCAGCCTCGGCCCTACTAGCGGGGATTCTAACGAGCAGTACTTC. It specifies CASSLGPTSGDSNEQYF.

As concerns this clone: Other DNA sequences in the sample encode the same CDR3. V usage is TRBV27 and J usage is TRBJ2-2; the D is unclear. Germline V CDR1 and CDR2: MNHEY, SMNVEV (reference sequence). Trimming took 3 bases from V and 4 from J, leaving 3 bases between them. The CDR3 is 12 amino acids. Written as DNA, the CDR3 is TGTGCCAGCAGTTTCCCCACCGGGGAGCTGTTTTTT. Its translation is CASSFPTGELFF.

The chain employs TRBV28 and TRBJ2-1; 11 bases are shared with TRBD2. Germline CDR1 and CDR2: MDHEN and SYDVKM. This CDR3 region has 18 residues. Unmatched junction bases numbered 16, after V lost 3 bases and J lost 9 bases. The CDR3 spells CASSFRALAGGSSSEQFF. The DNA of the CDR3 is TGTGCCAGCAGTTTTCGGGCGTTAGCGGGGGGGTCCTCCTCTGAGCAGTTCTTC.

The count of this clone is one. The chain recombines TRBV2 with TRBJ2-6, with D perhaps matching TRBD2 (5 bases). V shed 8 bases and J shed 0 bases, with 8 bases lying between them. In germline, CDR1 is SNHLY, CDR2 FYNNEI. CDR3 length equals 14 residues. The CDR3 DNA reads TGTGCCAGCGGAGCGGTCTCTGGGGCCAACGTCCTGACTTTC. It yields the protein CASGAVSGANVLTF.

This rearrangement joins TRBV14 to TRBJ2-2; the D gene is possibly TRBD2 (7 bases). V was pared by 1 base and J by 5 bases, with 17 bases between. CDR3 length: 17 amino acids. Germline V gives CDR1 SGHDN, CDR2 FVKESK. For the CDR3, the DNA is TGTGCCAGCAGCCAAGCTCTACGGGGGGCCGGGACCGGGGAGCTGTTTTTT. Translating gives CASSQALRGAGTGELFF.

The chain joins TRBV16 to TRBJ1-3, with D perhaps matching TRBD1 (6 bases). Germline values: CDR1 KGHSY, CDR2 FQNENV. Trimming shortened V by 4 bases and J by 4 bases, and 17 bases separated the two germline ends. The CDR3 totals 16 residues. CDR3 protein: CASSPEEGGSGNTIYF. The CDR3 nucleotides read TGTGCCAGCAGCCCCGAGGAGGGGGGATCGGGAAACACCATATATTTT.

This clone was observed a few times. This rearrangement joins TRBV3-1 (or the pseudogene TRBV3-2) to TRBJ2-6; D gene uncertain. CDR1 and CDR2 from the germline V gene are LGHDT and YNNKEL (reference sequence). The CDR3 length is 15 residues. V lost 4 bases to trimming and J lost 2 bases, with 9 bases between them. The CDR3 DNA sequence: TGTGCCAGCAGCCTATGGGAACCTGGGGCCAACGTCCTGACTTTC. This gives the protein CASSLWEPGANVLTF.

This rearrangement joins TRBV4-3 to TRBJ2-3; 10 bases align to TRBD1. Germline V gives CDR1 LGHNA, CDR2 YSLEER. CDR3 length: 15 amino acids. Trimming took 4 bases from V and 5 from J; bases not matched to a gene: 6. CDR3 nucleotides: TGCGCCAGCAGCCGATCGACAGGGGGCCGAGATACGCAGTATTTT. This translates into CASSRSTGGRDTQYF.

The V gene is TRBV30, the J gene TRBJ2-5; TRBD1 might be the D (6 bases). The ends were cut back, 1 base at V and 3 bases at J, with 12 bases in the middle. Germline V CDR1 and CDR2: GTSNPN, SVGIG (reference sequence). CDR3 length: 14 amino acids. The CDR3 spells CAWSDTGSEETQYF. The CDR3 nucleotides are TGTGCCTGGAGTGACACAGGGTCCGAAGAGACCCAGTACTTC.

The chain has TRBV3-1 (or the pseudogene TRBV3-2) and TRBJ2-2, with TRBD1 matching over 10 bases. The J segment lost 7 bases and the V segment lost 4 bases, leaving 3 bases of the junction unmatched. The V gene's germline CDR1 is LGHDT and CDR2 YNNKEL (reference sequence). The CDR3 is 14 amino acids. The CDR3, as DNA: TGTGCCAGCAGCCCGACAGGGGGCAGCGGGGAGCTGTTTTTT. Its translation is CASSPTGGSGELFF.

The chain carries TRBV28 and TRBJ2-2; no firm D call. Deletions cut 5 bases from V and 4 bases from J, with 11 bases between. The CDR3 loop spans 14 amino acids. From germline, CDR1 is MDHEN and CDR2 SYDVKM. The CDR3, as DNA: TGTGCCAGCAGTCTGGACCCTACCACCGGGGAGCTGTTTTTT. Translating gives CASSLDPTTGELFF. The variable domain in full, with the rest retrieved from reference TRBV28 and TRBJ2-2, is DVKVTQSSRYLVKRTGEKVFLECVQDMDHENMFWYRQDPGLGLRLIYFSYDVKMKEKGDIPEGYSVSREKKERFSLILESASTNQTSMYLCASSLDPTTGELFFGEGSRLTVL.

The chain recombines TRBV2 with TRBJ1-3; 9 bases fit TRBD1. J lost 4 bases, V lost 4 bases, and 8 bases had no gene match. The V gene's germline CDR1 is SNHLY and CDR2 FYNNEI. This CDR3 has 16 residues. In nucleotides, the CDR3 is TGTGCCAGCAGTGGTACCGGGACAGGGCCCGGAAACACCATATATTTT. Protein: CASSGTGTGPGNTIYF.

The J gene is TRBJ2-7, the V gene TRBV7-2; 10 nucleotides match TRBD2. The CDR3 is made up of 15 amino acids. Losses at the gene ends were 2 bases for V and 3 bases for J; bases not matched to a gene: 4. Germline V gene data show CDR1 as SGHTA and CDR2 as FQGNSA. DNA of the CDR3: TGTGCCAGCAGCTTAAGGACTAGCGGCCTCTACGAGCAGTACTTC. This gives the protein CASSLRTSGLYEQYF.

The chain has TRBV7-2 and TRBJ1-5, with D maybe TRBD1 (5 bases). This CDR3 contains 15 residues. Germline V gene sequence: CDR1 SGHTA, CDR2 FQGNSA. Deletions cut 1 base from V and 0 bases from J, with 7 bases between. This chain's CDR3 is CASSLEGLSNQPQHF. The DNA for the CDR3 is TGTGCCAGCAGCTTAGAGGGACTTAGCAATCAGCCCCAGCATTTT.

This clone was seen many times. The rearrangement links TRBV19 to TRBJ1-2, with TRBD1 matching over 7 bases. The CDR3 consists of 12 residues. The V segment lost 9 bases and the J segment 8 bases; nucleotides outside the gene matches: 9. The germline V gene has CDR1 LNHDA and CDR2 SQIVND (reference sequence). For the CDR3, the DNA is TGTGCCAGCTCACCAGGGGGTTTGGGCTACACCTTC. It specifies CASSPGGLGYTF.

V is TRBV28 and J is TRBJ2-3, with D perhaps TRBD2 (6 bases). CDR1 and CDR2 (germline): MDHEN, SYDVKM. The CDR3 length is 15 residues. Trimming took off 4 bases at V and 6 bases at J, with 17 bases between the two ends. The CDR3, as DNA: TGTGCCAGCAGTTCCCCTCGGGGGTTGACCGATACGCAGTATTTT. Translation gives CASSSPRGLTDTQYF.

This sequence joins TRBV28 and TRBJ2-2; 7 nucleotides match TRBD1. V was clipped by 6 bases and J by 6 bases; unmatched bases: 4. This CDR3 comprises 13 residues. Germline values: CDR1 MDHEN, CDR2 SYDVKM. The CDR3 sequence is CASRITGAGELFF. The CDR3, as DNA: TGTGCCAGCAGGATTACAGGGGCCGGGGAGCTGTTTTTT.

This chain uses TRBV20-1 with TRBJ2-1; D not certain. The germline V gene has CDR1 DFQATT and CDR2 SNEGSKA (reference sequence). CDR3 length equals 10 residues. The V end was cut by 4 bases, the J end by 8 bases, with 6 bases between. The CDR3 here is CSANVDEQFF. The DNA of the CDR3 is TGCAGTGCTAATGTGGATGAGCAGTTCTTC.

This rearrangement joins TRBV5-1 to TRBJ1-1; tentative D call: TRBD1 (5 bases). The CDR3 length is 13 residues. V was trimmed by 0 bases and J by 7 bases, leaving 10 bases between them. Germline-derived CDR1 and CDR2 are SGHRS and YFSETQ. The CDR3 DNA sequence: TGCGCCAGCAGCTTGGCAGGGCCACTTGAAGCTTTCTTT. Protein product: CASSLAGPLEAFF.

The chain carries TRBV6-6 and TRBJ2-7; tentatively, D is TRBD2 (6 bases). V lost 5 bases, J lost 2 bases, and 31 bases lay in between. The germline V gene encodes CDR1 MNHNY and CDR2 SVGAGI (reference sequence). CDR3 size: 20 residues. DNA of the CDR3: TGTGCCAGCAGTCGAAGGCCGGGACCCCTTCCGAGCGGGCCCCCCTACGAGCAGTACTTC. Amino acids: CASSRRPGPLPSGPPYEQYF.

The V call is TRBV28, the J call TRBJ2-5; a possible D gene is TRBD1 (6 bases). Trimming removed 3 bases at V and 5 bases at J, with 13 bases between. This CDR3 contains 14 residues. CDR1 is MDHEN, CDR2 SYDVKM, per germline. CDR3 sequence reads: CASSLGAALETQYF. In DNA form, the CDR3 reads TGTGCCAGCAGTTTGGGGGCGGCTTTGGAGACCCAGTACTTC.

V is TRBV7-2 and J is TRBJ2-1; D remains unclear. This CDR3 has 15 residues. CDR1 SGHTA and CDR2 FQGNSA come from the germline V gene. V lost 1 base, J lost 10 bases, and 17 bases lay in between. This chain's CDR3 is CASSLGPGPLGEQFF. CDR3 in DNA: TGTGCCAGCAGCTTAGGTCCAGGACCTTTGGGGGAGCAGTTCTTC.

The V gene is TRBV11-2, the J gene TRBJ1-6; D not certain. Trimming removed 0 bases at V and 5 bases at J, with 2 bases between. Looked up from germline, CDR1 is SGHAT and CDR2 is FQNNGV. The CDR3 is 13 amino acids. The CDR3 is CASSLENNSPLHF. In nucleotides, the CDR3 is TGTGCCAGCAGCTTAGAGAATAATTCACCCCTCCACTTT.